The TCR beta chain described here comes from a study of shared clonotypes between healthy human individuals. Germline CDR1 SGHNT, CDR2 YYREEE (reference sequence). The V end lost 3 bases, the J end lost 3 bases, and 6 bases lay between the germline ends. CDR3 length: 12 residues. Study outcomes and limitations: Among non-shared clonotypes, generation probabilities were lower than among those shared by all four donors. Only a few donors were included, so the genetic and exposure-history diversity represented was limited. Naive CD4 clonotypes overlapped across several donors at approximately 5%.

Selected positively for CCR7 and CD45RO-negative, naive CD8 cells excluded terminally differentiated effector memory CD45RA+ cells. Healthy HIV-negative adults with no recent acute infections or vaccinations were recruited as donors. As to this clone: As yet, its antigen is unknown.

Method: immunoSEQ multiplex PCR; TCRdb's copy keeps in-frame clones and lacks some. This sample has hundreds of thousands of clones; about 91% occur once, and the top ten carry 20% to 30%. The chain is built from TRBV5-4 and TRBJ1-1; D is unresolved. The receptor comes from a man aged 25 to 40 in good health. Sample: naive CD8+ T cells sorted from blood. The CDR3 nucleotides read TGTGCCAGCAGCTCCGGGGACACTGAAGCTTTCTTT. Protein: CASSSGDTEAFF.